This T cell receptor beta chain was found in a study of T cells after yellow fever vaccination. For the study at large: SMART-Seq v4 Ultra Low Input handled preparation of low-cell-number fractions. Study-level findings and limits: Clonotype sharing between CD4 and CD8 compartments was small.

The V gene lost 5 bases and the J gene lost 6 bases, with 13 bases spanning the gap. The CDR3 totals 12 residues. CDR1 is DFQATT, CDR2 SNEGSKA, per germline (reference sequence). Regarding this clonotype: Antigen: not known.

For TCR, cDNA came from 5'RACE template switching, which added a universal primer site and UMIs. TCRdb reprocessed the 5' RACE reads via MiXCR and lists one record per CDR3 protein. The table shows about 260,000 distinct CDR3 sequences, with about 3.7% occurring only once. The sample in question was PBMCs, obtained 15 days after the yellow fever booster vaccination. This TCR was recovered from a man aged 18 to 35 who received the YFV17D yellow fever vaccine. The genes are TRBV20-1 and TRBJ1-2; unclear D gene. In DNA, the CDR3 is TGCAGTGCTTCGGCCGCCGGACATGGCTACACCTTC. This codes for CSASAAGHGYTF.